This T cell receptor (beta chain) originates from a study of CD8 T cells in ankylosing spondylitis. CDR1 and CDR2 (germline): DFQATT, SNEGSKA (reference sequence). This CDR3 has 18 amino acids. The V and J ends lost 0 bases and 0 bases respectively, with 20 bases between them. As for this clonotype: Its antigen is not identified.

Libraries of TCR beta came from quantitative 5'-RACE with molecular barcodes. MiXCR, run by TCRdb on the 5' RACE reads, gives a single entry per CDR3 protein. The sample records roughly 130,000 distinct CDR3 sequences, 6% to 8.5% being singletons. Study findings and constraints: In ankylosing spondylitis patients, matched synovial fluid reportedly showed significant enrichment of disease-linked clones. Reactive arthritis synovial fluid and blood previously showed some of these motif variants. Seemingly characteristic of ankylosing spondylitis blood was a TCR beta motif consisting of several highly homologous variants.

The sample was blood, either unsorted or a sorted T cell fraction (not recorded which). The TCR sequence derives from a male donor with ankylosing spondylitis or in good health (not recorded which). The J gene is TRBJ2-5, the V gene TRBV20-1; no reliable D call. This CDR3 is CSARDYLGNRLNQETQYF. DNA of the CDR3: TGCAGTGCTAGAGATTATCTTGGGAATCGGCTCAACCAAGAGACCCAGTACTTC.